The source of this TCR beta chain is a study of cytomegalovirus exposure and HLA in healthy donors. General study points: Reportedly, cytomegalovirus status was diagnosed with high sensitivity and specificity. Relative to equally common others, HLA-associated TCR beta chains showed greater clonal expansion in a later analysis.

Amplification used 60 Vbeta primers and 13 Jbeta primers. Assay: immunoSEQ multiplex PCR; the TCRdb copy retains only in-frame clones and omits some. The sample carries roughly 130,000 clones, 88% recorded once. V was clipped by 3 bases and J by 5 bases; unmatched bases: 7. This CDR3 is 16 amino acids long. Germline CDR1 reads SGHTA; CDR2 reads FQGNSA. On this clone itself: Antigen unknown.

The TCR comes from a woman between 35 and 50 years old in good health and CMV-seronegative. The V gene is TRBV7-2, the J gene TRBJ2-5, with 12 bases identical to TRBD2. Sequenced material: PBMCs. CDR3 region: CASSFFLAGGRETQYF. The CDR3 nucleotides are TGTGCCAGCAGCTTCTTTCTAGCGGGAGGGCGGGAGACCCAGTACTTC.